The TCR beta chain under discussion was sequenced for a study of shared clonotypes between healthy human individuals. The CDR3 is made up of 14 amino acids. The germline V gene has CDR1 SQVTM and CDR2 ANQGSEA. Trimming removed 4 bases from V and 0 bases from J, with 13 bases in between. The authors' processing: For the immunoSEQ data, sequences were junction-only without quality scores, so filtering differed. Assay: immunoSEQ multiplex PCR; the TCRdb copy retains only in-frame clones and omits some. Clone size and the V and J calls come from that table; the DNA yielded D and trimming. In the table there are about 820,000 clones, around 92% of which are singletons. Terminally differentiated effector memory CD45RA+ cells were excluded by CCR7 positive selection of CD45RO-negative cells. All donors qualified as healthy HIV-negative adults and had experienced no recent acute infections or vaccinations.

Ten or more counts support this clone. The chain has TRBV29-1 and TRBJ2-7; D is unclear. The origin of this receptor is a young man in good health. The sample consisted of naive CD8+ T cells sorted from blood. The CDR3 loop reads CSVAPDPFSYEQYF. The DNA of the CDR3 is TGCAGCGTTGCCCCGGACCCTTTCTCCTACGAGCAGTACTTC.